These T cell receptor beta chains were read from a single sample in a study of long-term antiretroviral therapy in people with HIV. Libraries were prepared by immunoSEQ multiplex PCR; TCRdb keeps only in-frame clonotypes and omits some of them. This table has tens of thousands of clones, roughly four fifths appearing once. This material consisted of unsorted PBMCs, taken 1.1 years before starting antiretroviral therapy. Receptor source: a woman in her 30s with HIV. CDR3s include the opening cysteine and the closing phenylalanine or tryptophan. The D gene is left open where the match is weak. Size is stated for part of the rows, as once, few or many counts, or as a class when the clone is expanded.

j_call v_call d_call clone_size cdr3_aa cdr3_nt
TRBJ2-7 TRBV7-8 . . CASSLDPQQAEQYF TGTGCCAGCAGCTTAGACCCACAGCAAGCCGAGCAGTACTTC
TRBJ2-4 TRBV4-1 TRBD2 . CASSQGLAGGPVQYF TGCGCCAGCAGCCAGGGACTAGCGGGGGGGCCGGTTCAGTACTTC
TRBJ2-1 TRBV13 . . CASSLGRSNEQFF TGTGCCAGCAGCTTAGGGAGGAGCAATGAGCAGTTCTTC
TRBJ1-1 TRBV10-3 TRBD1 . CAISPRGQGLGNTEAFF TGTGCCATCAGTCCCCGGGGACAGGGGTTAGGAAACACTGAAGCTTTCTTT
TRBJ1-2 TRBV2 . . CASSDSGALLSYTF TGTGCCAGCAGTGATTCCGGGGCGCTGCTTTCCTACACCTTC
TRBJ2-5 TRBV25-1 TRBD2 . CATYRDSGVWETQYF TGTGCCACCTATCGGGATAGCGGGGTGTGGGAGACCCAGTACTTC
TRBJ1-4 TRBV2 . . CASSAPQLINEKLFF TGTGCCAGCAGTGCACCACAGTTGATTAATGAAAAACTGTTTTTT
TRBJ1-5 TRBV2 . . CASSAGPKANQPQHF TGTGCCAGCAGCGCCGGGCCCAAGGCTAATCAGCCCCAGCATTTT
TRBJ1-6 TRBV18 TRBD1 . CASSPRTGNSPLHF TGTGCCAGCTCACCCAGGACAGGGAATTCACCCCTCCACTTT
TRBJ2-4 TRBV30 TRBD1 . CAWSADRVKNIQYF TGTGCCTGGAGTGCCGACAGGGTCAAAAACATTCAGTACTTC
TRBJ2-3 TRBV6-4 TRBD2 . CASSDAGGTDTQYF TGTGCCAGCAGTGACGCGGGGGGCACAGATACGCAGTATTTT
TRBJ2-2 TRBV5-1 . once CASSFGGSAGELFF TGCGCCAGCAGCTTTGGGGGGAGTGCCGGGGAGCTGTTTTTT
TRBJ1-6 TRBV2 . . CASSDWNSPLHF TGTGCCAGCAGTGATTGGAATTCACCCCTCCACTTT
TRBJ1-1 TRBV5-8 . . CASSLGGSSTEAFF TGTGCCAGCAGCTTGGGAGGGAGTTCAACTGAAGCTTTCTTT
TRBJ2-2 TRBV4-1 TRBD1 . CASSQPDRGGSGELFF TGCGCCAGCAGCCAACCGGACAGGGGCGGATCCGGGGAGCTGTTTTTT
TRBJ1-4 TRBV23-1 . medium-sized CARQNRLNEKLFF TGCGCCAGACAAAACAGATTGAATGAAAAACTGTTTTTT
TRBJ1-1 TRBV4-1 . once CASSPPTEDTEAFF TGCGCCAGCAGCCCTCCGACCGAAGACACTGAAGCTTTCTTT
TRBJ1-6 TRBV2 . . CASSDRRQGDSPLHF TGTGCCAGCAGTGATCGCCGGCAGGGAGATTCACCCCTCCACTTT
TRBJ2-2 TRBV9 TRBD2 . CASSAPGLAGGPANTGELFF TGTGCCAGCAGCGCACCGGGACTAGCGGGGGGACCTGCGAACACCGGGGAGCTGTTTTTT
TRBJ1-1 TRBV6-1 TRBD1 . CASSGTGAYEAFF TGTGCCAGCAGCGGGACAGGGGCCTATGAAGCTTTCTTT
TRBJ1-3 TRBV6-1 TRBD1 . CASRTQGIGNTIYF TGTGCCAGCAGAACACAGGGGATAGGAAACACCATATATTTT
TRBJ2-5 TRBV4-1 . . CASSQSHARVSGGETQYF TGCGCCAGCAGCCAATCCCACGCGAGGGTGTCCGGCGGCGAGACCCAGTACTTC
TRBJ1-5 TRBV7-2 . . CASSLDGAFNQPQHF TGTGCCAGCAGCTTAGACGGGGCGTTCAATCAGCCCCAGCATTTT
TRBJ2-7 TRBV5-6 TRBD2 . CASSLDSGGLPYEQYF TGTGCCAGCAGCTTGGATAGCGGGGGGCTTCCCTACGAGCAGTACTTC
TRBJ1-2 TRBV11-2 . few CASSLVGSIKEGYTF TGTGCCAGCAGCTTAGTCGGCAGCATCAAGGAGGGCTACACCTTC
TRBJ1-1 TRBV4-1 . . CASSQVQGIVAEAFF TGCGCCAGCAGCCAAGTTCAGGGGATTGTGGCTGAAGCTTTCTTT
TRBJ1-1 TRBV30 TRBD1 . CAWSATGTGGAFF TGTGCCTGGAGTGCCACCGGGACAGGGGGAGCTTTCTTT
TRBJ2-6 TRBV29-1 . . CSVLFPDLAGANVLTF TGCAGCGTTCTCTTTCCAGACCTAGCTGGGGCCAACGTCCTGACTTTC
TRBJ1-2 TRBV6-6 . few CASSYMRESGGYTF TGTGCCAGCAGTTACATGCGGGAGTCGGGCGGCTACACCTTC
TRBJ2-2 TRBV6-6 . once CASQGNTGELFF TGTGCCAGCCAGGGGAACACCGGGGAGCTGTTTTTT
TRBJ2-7 TRBV30 . once CAWSAYRDEQYF TGTGCCTGGAGTGCCTACAGGGACGAGCAGTACTTC
TRBJ1-6 TRBV5-1 . . CASSSLPVGAVSSPLHF TGCGCCAGCAGCTCGCTCCCAGTGGGAGCGGTGAGTTCACCCCTCCACTTT
TRBJ2-2 TRBV19 TRBD2 medium-sized CASSVLAGGVTGELFF TGTGCCAGTAGTGTTCTAGCGGGGGGTGTCACCGGGGAGCTGTTTTTT
TRBJ2-2 TRBV7-3 . . CASSSSGGPNTGELFF TGTGCCAGCAGCTCCTCGGGGGGCCCGAACACCGGGGAGCTGTTTTTT
TRBJ1-2 TRBV9 . . CASSVAKGGGYGYTF TGTGCCAGCAGCGTAGCTAAAGGGGGAGGCTATGGCTACACCTTC
TRBJ2-3 TRBV29-1 TRBD2 . CSVRAGGLTDTQYF TGCAGCGTCCGAGCGGGGGGGCTCACAGATACGCAGTATTTT
TRBJ1-1 TRBV29-1 . . CSVGVSSTEAFF TGCAGCGTTGGGGTTTCGAGCACTGAAGCTTTCTTT
TRBJ2-1 TRBV7-2 . . CASSLGRMDHNEQFF TGTGCCAGCAGCTTAGGGCGGATGGACCATAATGAGCAGTTCTTC